A selection of T cell receptor beta chains follows, all from one sample in a study of a mutant IDH1 vaccine in newly diagnosed glioma. Profiled with immunoSEQ multiplex PCR; TCRdb holds only in-frame clones, not every one. The sample includes roughly 99,000 clones, approximately 90% of them seen just once. The sequenced sample was PBMCs, obtained from a glioma patient treated with radiotherapy, temozolomide or both. The source of these receptors is a woman aged 45-65 years with glioma. Each CDR3 is given with its conserved first and last residue. The D gene is left open where the match is weak. Some rows have no size entry. The others give once, few or many, or a class for an expanded clone.

v_call: TRBV11-2; j_call: TRBJ2-7; clone_size: -; d_call: -; cdr3_nt: TGTGCCAGCAGCCCGGTGGGGGGCAGCCGGTTCTACGAGCAGTACTTC; cdr3_aa: CASSPVGGSRFYEQYF
v_call: TRBV25-1; j_call: TRBJ2-5; clone_size: once; d_call: -; cdr3_nt: TGTGCCAGCAGTGATTCAGGGACCCAAGAGACCCAGTACTTC; cdr3_aa: CASSDSGTQETQYF
v_call: TRBV6-4; j_call: TRBJ2-3; clone_size: -; d_call: TRBD2; cdr3_nt: TGTGCCAGCAGTGACTCCGTAGCGGGAGGGACAGATACGCAGTATTTT; cdr3_aa: CASSDSVAGGTDTQYF
v_call: TRBV18; j_call: TRBJ2-6; clone_size: -; d_call: TRBD2; cdr3_nt: TGTGCCAGCTCACGTCGGGAGGGGTCGTATTCCTCTGGGGCCAACGTCCTGACTTTC; cdr3_aa: CASSRREGSYSSGANVLTF
v_call: TRBV29-1; j_call: TRBJ2-3; clone_size: -; d_call: TRBD2; cdr3_nt: TGCAGCGTTCTCGGGACTAGCGGGGACACAGATACGCAGTATTTT; cdr3_aa: CSVLGTSGDTDTQYF
v_call: TRBV5-8; j_call: TRBJ1-1; clone_size: once; d_call: -; cdr3_nt: TGTGCCAGCAGCCCCCGGGCTTGGGGCGACACTGAAGCTTTCTTT; cdr3_aa: CASSPRAWGDTEAFF
v_call: TRBV6-5; j_call: TRBJ2-7; clone_size: -; d_call: TRBD1; cdr3_nt: TGTGCCAGCAGTTACTTTGGACAGGGGGTTTACGAGCAGTACTTC; cdr3_aa: CASSYFGQGVYEQYF
v_call: TRBV27; j_call: TRBJ2-1; clone_size: -; d_call: -; cdr3_nt: TGTGCCAGCAGTCCGGAGGAACCACGCCCCAGGAATGAGCAGTTCTTC; cdr3_aa: CASSPEEPRPRNEQFF
v_call: TRBV6-5; j_call: TRBJ2-5; clone_size: -; d_call: TRBD2; cdr3_nt: TGTGCCAGCAGTTTCGGGACTAGCGGGACCCAAGAGACCCAGTACTTC; cdr3_aa: CASSFGTSGTQETQYF
v_call: TRBV18; j_call: TRBJ1-1; clone_size: -; d_call: TRBD1; cdr3_nt: TGTGCCAGCGCAACAGGGGTTGGCACTGAAGCTTTCTTT; cdr3_aa: CASATGVGTEAFF
v_call: TRBV11-2; j_call: TRBJ1-6; clone_size: once; d_call: -; cdr3_nt: TGTGCCAGCAGCTTTGGACAGCAGGGTCTATCACCCCTCCACTTT; cdr3_aa: CASSFGQQGLSPLHF
v_call: TRBV5-1; j_call: TRBJ2-1; clone_size: -; d_call: -; cdr3_nt: TGCGCCAGCAGGCTACAGAGCTCCTACAATGAGCAGTTCTTC; cdr3_aa: CASRLQSSYNEQFF
v_call: TRBV7-9; j_call: TRBJ2-5; clone_size: -; d_call: TRBD1; cdr3_nt: TGTGCCAGCAGCCCCTTCAGGAGGGGACAGGGGTACCAAGAGACCCAGTACTTC; cdr3_aa: CASSPFRRGQGYQETQYF
v_call: TRBV4-2; j_call: TRBJ2-1; clone_size: -; d_call: -; cdr3_nt: TGTGCCAGCAGCCCGCAGGGGGGCGGGAGTTACAATGAGCAGTTCTTC; cdr3_aa: CASSPQGGGSYNEQFF
v_call: TRBV7-6; j_call: TRBJ2-3; clone_size: -; d_call: TRBD1; cdr3_nt: TGTGCCAGCAGCTTAGGAGTAGGAACAGGGGGCGAGACAGATACGCAGTATTTT; cdr3_aa: CASSLGVGTGGETDTQYF
v_call: TRBV30; j_call: TRBJ1-2; clone_size: once; d_call: -; cdr3_nt: TGTGCCTGGAGCAGTAATAACTATGGCTACACCTTC; cdr3_aa: CAWSSNNYGYTF